This is a list of T cell receptor beta chains from one sample in a study of cytomegalovirus exposure and HLA in healthy donors. The assay was immunoSEQ multiplex PCR, and TCRdb's table has in-frame clones only and misses some. The sample consists of 150,000 to 180,000 clones, about 74% of them appearing once. The sequenced material came from PBMCs. These receptors were taken from a woman aged 40 to 50 in good health and CMV-seronegative. CDR3s include the opening cysteine and the closing phenylalanine or tryptophan. Fields, in order: clone size, J gene, V gene, D gene, CDR3 DNA, CDR3 protein. D genes are given only for firm matches. Where a row states a size, it is once, few, many or the class of an expanded clone; other rows omit it.

size: once
J: TRBJ2-7
V: TRBV2
D: TRBD1
DNA: TGTGCCAGCACGGGACAGGGAATCGACTACGAGCAGTACTTC
CDR3: CASTGQGIDYEQYF

size: -
J: TRBJ2-1
V: TRBV10-2
D: TRBD2
DNA: TGCGCCAGCAGTGATTGGGGACTAGCGGGAGGTATCGGGTACAATGAGCAGTTCTTC
CDR3: CASSDWGLAGGIGYNEQFF

size: few
J: TRBJ1-2
V: TRBV6-1
D: -
DNA: TGTGCCAGCAGTGAAGGGCGGGCGAGTCCCGCTCACTATGGCTACACCTTC
CDR3: CASSEGRASPAHYGYTF

size: -
J: TRBJ1-1
V: TRBV28
D: -
DNA: TGTGCCAGCAGTTTCTTTGGGGGCCGGTGGTACACTGAAGCTTTCTTT
CDR3: CASSFFGGRWYTEAFF

size: -
J: TRBJ1-1
V: TRBV7-9
D: -
DNA: TGTGCCAGCAGCTTAGCCAACAGGGAAGGTGAAGCTTTCTTT
CDR3: CASSLANREGEAFF

size: -
J: TRBJ1-3
V: TRBV4-1
D: TRBD1
DNA: TGCGCCAGCAGCCAACAGGGGGCGCCAGGGGCTGGAAACACCATATATTTT
CDR3: CASSQQGAPGAGNTIYF

size: -
J: TRBJ1-1
V: TRBV4-1
D: -
DNA: TGCGCCAGCAGCCAAGTCCGGGGAGGGAACACTGAAGCTTTCTTT
CDR3: CASSQVRGGNTEAFF

size: few
J: TRBJ2-2
V: TRBV5-4
D: -
DNA: TGTGCCAGCAGAGCAGGGGCGAACACCGGGGAGCTGTTTTTT
CDR3: CASRAGANTGELFF

size: -
J: TRBJ1-6
V: TRBV18
D: -
DNA: TGTGCCAGCTCACCTTCATCGGGGGGACCCCTCCACTTT
CDR3: CASSPSSGGPLHF

size: -
J: TRBJ2-2
V: TRBV19
D: -
DNA: TGTGCCAGTTGCACCGGGAGCACCGGGGAGCTGTTTTTT
CDR3: CASCTGSTGELFF

size: -
J: TRBJ1-6
V: TRBV5-6
D: TRBD1
DNA: TGTGCCAGCAGCTCGGACAGGGGGAGAACGAATTCACCCCTCCACTTT
CDR3: CASSSDRGRTNSPLHF

size: -
J: TRBJ1-3
V: TRBV6-6
D: -
DNA: TGTGCCACCTCAATTCCAGGGAACACCATATATTTT
CDR3: CATSIPGNTIYF

size: -
J: TRBJ1-1
V: TRBV6-6
D: -
DNA: TGTGCCAGCACCCCCAGGCAGACGAACACTGAAGCTTTCTTT
CDR3: CASTPRQTNTEAFF

size: -
J: TRBJ2-7
V: TRBV5-1
D: TRBD2
DNA: TGCGCCAGCAGCCCGGGACTAGCGCACGACGAGCAGTACTTC
CDR3: CASSPGLAHDEQYF

size: -
J: TRBJ2-2
V: TRBV7-8
D: TRBD2
DNA: TGTGCCAGCAGCTTAGGTCCTAGCGGGGCCACCGGGGAGCTGTTTTTT
CDR3: CASSLGPSGATGELFF

size: few
J: TRBJ2-7
V: TRBV19
D: -
DNA: TGTGCCAGTAGTAACAACCACGCGACAGGTTCCTACGAGCAGTACTTC
CDR3: CASSNNHATGSYEQYF

size: -
J: TRBJ2-1
V: TRBV11-3
D: TRBD1
DNA: TGTGCCAGCAGCTCAGGACAGGGGAAAGACGGTGAGCAGTTCTTC
CDR3: CASSSGQGKDGEQFF

size: -
J: TRBJ2-3
V: TRBV6-5
D: TRBD1
DNA: TGTGCCAGCAGTTATAGACAGGGGGAGGCAGATACGCAGTATTTT
CDR3: CASSYRQGEADTQYF

size: few
J: TRBJ2-4
V: TRBV28
D: -
DNA: TGTGCCAGCAGTGGTCACACCTTAGCCAAAAACATTCAGTACTTC
CDR3: CASSGHTLAKNIQYF

size: many
J: TRBJ1-1
V: TRBV6-4
D: TRBD1
DNA: TGTGCCAGCAGTGACAGGGGGCACACTGAAGCTTTCTTT
CDR3: CASSDRGHTEAFF

size: -
J: TRBJ1-5
V: TRBV6-6
D: TRBD1
DNA: TGTGCCAGCAGTTACTCGACAGGGGTCGGGCAGCCCCAGCATTTT
CDR3: CASSYSTGVGQPQHF

size: -
J: TRBJ2-7
V: TRBV11-2
D: TRBD1
DNA: TGTGCCAGCAGCTCTATCGTGGCAGGGGGCTCCTACGAGCAGTACTTC
CDR3: CASSSIVAGGSYEQYF

size: -
J: TRBJ1-6
V: TRBV7-9
D: -
DNA: TGTGCCAGCAGCTTAGGACAAGATAATTCACCCCTCCACTTT
CDR3: CASSLGQDNSPLHF

size: -
J: TRBJ2-1
V: TRBV23-1
D: -
DNA: TGCGCCAGCAGTCAACTCAAGCAGGGGATGAGCCACAATGAGCAGTTCTTC
CDR3: CASSQLKQGMSHNEQFF

size: -
J: TRBJ2-1
V: TRBV5-4
D: TRBD2
DNA: TGTGCCAGCAGCTCCGGGACTAGCTACAATGAGCAGTTCTTC
CDR3: CASSSGTSYNEQFF

size: -
J: TRBJ2-6
V: TRBV6-5
D: -
DNA: TGTGCCAGCAGATTCAACTCTGGGGCCAACGTCCTGACTTTC
CDR3: CASRFNSGANVLTF

size: -
J: TRBJ1-1
V: TRBV28
D: -
DNA: TGTGCCAGCAGTCCCGCGGGGGGCCCAAGGTCCACTGAAGCTTTCTTT
CDR3: CASSPAGGPRSTEAFF

size: -
J: TRBJ2-2
V: TRBV6-1
D: TRBD1
DNA: TGTGCCAGCAGGGAACAGGGGGCCATTAACACCGGGGAGCTGTTTTTT
CDR3: CASREQGAINTGELFF

size: -
J: TRBJ2-1
V: TRBV5-4
D: TRBD1
DNA: TGTGCCAGCAGCCATCCGGGACAGGGGGCAAATGAGCAGTTCTTC
CDR3: CASSHPGQGANEQFF

size: -
J: TRBJ2-7
V: TRBV7-9
D: -
DNA: TGTGCCAGCAGCTTGACGACAACCGAGCAGTACTTC
CDR3: CASSLTTTEQYF

size: -
J: TRBJ2-1
V: TRBV10-3
D: -
DNA: TGTGCCATCAGTGAAAGGGATCCGGGTACCGGGGGCAATGAGCAGTTCTTC
CDR3: CAISERDPGTGGNEQFF